This TCR beta chain was recorded in a study of post-analysis software for immune sequencing data. TCR beta cDNA libraries included unique molecular identifiers. MiXCR, run by TCRdb on the PCR reads, gives a single entry per CDR3 protein. There are approximately 730,000 distinct CDR3 sequences in the sample; 25% to 30% occur only once, and around 0.56% lies in the top ten. Points from the study as a whole: Normalized Chao1 diversity was significantly reduced in patients versus controls. Strong co-clustering by F measure was seen for same-batch samples. TRBV5-6, TRBV5-1 and TRBV20-1 were among a few TRBV segments more frequent in patients than controls.

Germline CDR1 MDHEN, CDR2 SYDVKM. The CDR3 totals 14 residues. V was cut by 10 bases and J by 7 bases, with 22 bases left in between. As regards this clonotype: Antigen unknown.

Source material: blood. This clonotype was obtained from a girl aged 10 to 17 with multiple sclerosis. The chain links TRBV28 to TRBJ1-2; D is possibly TRBD1 (6 bases). The chain's CDR3 is CATNPAQGRGGYTF. Here the CDR3 DNA reads TGTGCCACCAACCCAGCGCAGGGGCGAGGTGGCTACACCTTC.